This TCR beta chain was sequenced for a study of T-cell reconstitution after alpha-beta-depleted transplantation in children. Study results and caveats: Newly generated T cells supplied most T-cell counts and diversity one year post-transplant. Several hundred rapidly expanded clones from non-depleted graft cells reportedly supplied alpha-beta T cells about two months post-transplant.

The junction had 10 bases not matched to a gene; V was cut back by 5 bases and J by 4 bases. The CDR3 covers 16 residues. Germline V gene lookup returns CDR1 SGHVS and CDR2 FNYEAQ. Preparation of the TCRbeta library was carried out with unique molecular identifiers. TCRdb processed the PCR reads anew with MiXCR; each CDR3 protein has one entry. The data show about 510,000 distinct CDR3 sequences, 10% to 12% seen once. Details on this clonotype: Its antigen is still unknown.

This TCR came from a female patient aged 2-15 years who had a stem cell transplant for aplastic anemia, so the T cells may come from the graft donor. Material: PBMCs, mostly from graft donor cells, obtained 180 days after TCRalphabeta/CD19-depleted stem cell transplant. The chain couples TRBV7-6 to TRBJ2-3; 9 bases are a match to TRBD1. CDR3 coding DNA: TGTGCCAGCAGCCTCCTTAGGGACAGGGCGTCAGATACGCAGTATTTT. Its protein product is CASSLLRDRASDTQYF.